A selection of T cell receptor beta chains follows, all from one sample in a study of T cells after yellow fever vaccination. TCRdb processed the 5' RACE reads anew with MiXCR; each CDR3 protein has one entry. The table lists about 52,000 distinct CDR3 sequences, 6.5% to 8.5% of them singletons. Sequencing used CD8+ T cells not binding an NS4B(214-222) dextramer, sorted from PBMCs, obtained 35 to 50 days after the first yellow fever vaccination. These TCRs come from a man younger than 35 who received the YFV17D yellow fever vaccine. The CDR3 runs from the conserved cysteine through the conserved F or W. Fields, in order: CDR3 protein, CDR3 DNA, D gene, clone size, V gene, CDR3 length, J gene. D genes are given only for firm matches. Rows may omit the clone size; those that give it use once, few, many or a size class.

CDR3aa: CSARDRLAGGTNEQFF
CDR3nt: TGCAGTGCTAGAGATCGGCTAGCGGGGGGGACCAATGAGCAGTTCTTC
d_gene: TRBD2
abundance: many
v_gene: TRBV20-1
len: 16
j_gene: TRBJ2-1

CDR3aa: CSASPDRLYEQYF
CDR3nt: TGCAGCGCCTCTCCGGACAGGCTCTACGAGCAGTACTTC
d_gene: TRBD1
abundance: -
v_gene: TRBV20-1
len: 13
j_gene: TRBJ2-7

CDR3aa: CASSLQGWDEQYF
CDR3nt: TGTGCCAGCAGCTTACAGGGCTGGGACGAGCAGTACTTC
d_gene: -
abundance: -
v_gene: TRBV7-9
len: 13
j_gene: TRBJ2-7

CDR3aa: CSARDPGISNEQFF
CDR3nt: TGCAGTGCTAGAGATCCAGGGATAAGCAATGAGCAGTTCTTC
d_gene: -
abundance: -
v_gene: TRBV20-1
len: 14
j_gene: TRBJ2-1

CDR3aa: CASSLLGLAGATDTQYF
CDR3nt: TGCGCCAGCAGCCTCCTGGGACTAGCGGGGGCCACAGATACGCAGTATTTT
d_gene: TRBD2
abundance: -
v_gene: TRBV4-1
len: 17
j_gene: TRBJ2-3

CDR3aa: CASSYRDTGELFF
CDR3nt: TGTGCCAGCAGTTACAGGGACACCGGGGAGCTGTTTTTT
d_gene: -
abundance: many
v_gene: TRBV6-2/TRBV6-3
len: 13
j_gene: TRBJ2-2

CDR3aa: CASSSLGTDTDTQYF
CDR3nt: TGCGCCAGCAGCTCCTTAGGGACCGACACAGATACGCAGTATTTT
d_gene: -
abundance: few
v_gene: TRBV4-1
len: 15
j_gene: TRBJ2-3

CDR3aa: CASSYSVGNTEAFF
CDR3nt: TGTGCCAGCAGTTACTCGGTGGGAAATACTGAAGCTTTCTTT
d_gene: -
abundance: many
v_gene: TRBV6-5
len: 14
j_gene: TRBJ1-1

CDR3aa: CASSYGSSGETSYNEQFF
CDR3nt: TGTGCCAGCAGTTATGGGTCTAGCGGGGAAACTTCCTACAATGAGCAGTTCTTC
d_gene: TRBD2
abundance: -
v_gene: TRBV6-5
len: 18
j_gene: TRBJ2-1

CDR3aa: CASRLRTSGGRETQYF
CDR3nt: TGTGCCAGCAGGCTTCGGACTAGCGGGGGCCGGGAGACCCAGTACTTC
d_gene: TRBD2
abundance: -
v_gene: TRBV5-4
len: 16
j_gene: TRBJ2-5

CDR3aa: CASSPPPSGTDYTGELFF
CDR3nt: TGTGCCAGCAGCCCTCCGCCCTCCGGGACAGATTACACCGGGGAGCTGTTTTTT
d_gene: TRBD1
abundance: -
v_gene: TRBV7-6
len: 18
j_gene: TRBJ2-2

CDR3aa: CASSQDGGQGTDTQYF
CDR3nt: TGCGCCAGCAGCCAAGATGGGGGACAGGGGACAGATACGCAGTATTTT
d_gene: TRBD1
abundance: many
v_gene: TRBV4-3
len: 16
j_gene: TRBJ2-3

CDR3aa: CASSYSGLAGGETQYF
CDR3nt: TGTGCCAGCAGTTACTCGGGACTAGCGGGGGGAGAGACCCAGTACTTC
d_gene: TRBD2
abundance: medium-sized
v_gene: TRBV6-5
len: 16
j_gene: TRBJ2-5

CDR3aa: CASSNSRELFF
CDR3nt: TGTGCCAGCAGCAACTCCAGGGAGCTGTTTTTT
d_gene: -
abundance: many
v_gene: TRBV7-9
len: 11
j_gene: TRBJ2-2

CDR3aa: CASSYDRGGTTDTQYF
CDR3nt: TGTGCCAGCAGCTACGACAGGGGGGGCACGACAGATACGCAGTATTTT
d_gene: TRBD1
abundance: few
v_gene: TRBV7-9
len: 16
j_gene: TRBJ2-3

CDR3aa: CASSPNAGTEAFF
CDR3nt: TGCGCCAGCAGCCCGAACGCGGGGACTGAAGCTTTCTTT
d_gene: -
abundance: many
v_gene: TRBV5-1
len: 13
j_gene: TRBJ1-1

CDR3aa: CASSAGTPAGNTIYF
CDR3nt: TGTGCCAGCAGCGCGGGGACACCCGCTGGAAACACCATATATTTT
d_gene: -
abundance: many
v_gene: TRBV7-3
len: 15
j_gene: TRBJ1-3

CDR3aa: CSARPIGETPRGGEQFF
CDR3nt: TGCAGTGCTAGGCCCATTGGAGAGACCCCCAGGGGGGGTGAGCAGTTCTTC
d_gene: -
abundance: few
v_gene: TRBV20-1
len: 17
j_gene: TRBJ2-1